This T cell receptor (beta chain) emerged from a study of shared clonotypes between healthy human individuals. Study-level findings and limits: Researchers found naive subsets generally carried larger estimated richness than memory subsets. Among a few donors, roughly 5% of naive CD4 clonotypes were found in common.

Terminally differentiated effector memory CD45RA+ cells were excluded from the naive CD8 cells, which were CD45RO-negative and positively selected for CCR7. As processed by the authors: Owing to the provision of junction-only sequences devoid of quality scores by immunoSEQ, filtering differed. Using immunoSEQ multiplex PCR, the repertoire was profiled, and TCRdb retains in-frame clones only, with some absent. V and J calls plus clone size are reproduced from that table; the DNA served to infer D and trimming. The repertoire holds millions of clones, with less than 95% as singletons. In regard to this clone: Its target is not known.

This TCR was sampled from a man younger than 35 in good health. The sample comprised naive CD8+ T cells sorted from blood.

The DNA of the CDR3 is TGTGCCAGCAGTTTATCGGGAACGAGTGGCGAGCAGTACTTC. This codes for CASSLSGTSGEQYF. The chain has TRBV27 and TRBJ2-7; D not certain. The CDR3 consists of 14 residues. Germline CDR1 MNHEY, CDR2 SMNVEV (reference sequence). V shed 0 bases and J shed 6 bases, with 12 bases lying between them.